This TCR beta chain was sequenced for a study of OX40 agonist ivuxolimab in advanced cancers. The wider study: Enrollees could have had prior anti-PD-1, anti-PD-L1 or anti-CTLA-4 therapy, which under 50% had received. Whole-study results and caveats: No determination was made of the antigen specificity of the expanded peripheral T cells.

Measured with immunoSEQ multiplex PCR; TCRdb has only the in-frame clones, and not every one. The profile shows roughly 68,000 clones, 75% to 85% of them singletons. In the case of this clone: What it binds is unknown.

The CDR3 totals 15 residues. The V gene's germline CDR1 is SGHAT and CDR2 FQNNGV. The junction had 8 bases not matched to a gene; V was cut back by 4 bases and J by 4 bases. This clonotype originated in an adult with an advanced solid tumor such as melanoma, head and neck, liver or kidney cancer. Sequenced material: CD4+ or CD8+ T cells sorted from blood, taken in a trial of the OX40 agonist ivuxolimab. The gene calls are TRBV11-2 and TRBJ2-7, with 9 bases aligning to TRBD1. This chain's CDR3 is CASSSRPQGAYEQYF. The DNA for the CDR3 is TGTGCCAGCAGCTCTAGACCACAGGGGGCGTACGAGCAGTACTTC.